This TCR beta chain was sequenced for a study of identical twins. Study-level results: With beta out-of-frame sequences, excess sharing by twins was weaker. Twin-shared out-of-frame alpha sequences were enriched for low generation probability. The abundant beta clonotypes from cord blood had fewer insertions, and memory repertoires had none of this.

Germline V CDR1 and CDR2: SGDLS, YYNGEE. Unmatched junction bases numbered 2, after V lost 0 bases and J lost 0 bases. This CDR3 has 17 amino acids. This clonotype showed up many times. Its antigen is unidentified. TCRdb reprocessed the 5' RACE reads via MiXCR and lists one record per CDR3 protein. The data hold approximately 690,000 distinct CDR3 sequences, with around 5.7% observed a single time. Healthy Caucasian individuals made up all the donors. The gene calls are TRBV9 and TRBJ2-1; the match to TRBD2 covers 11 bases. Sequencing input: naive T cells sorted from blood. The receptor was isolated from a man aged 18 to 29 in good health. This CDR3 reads CASSVVLAGGSYNEQFF. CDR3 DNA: TGTGCCAGCAGCGTAGTCCTAGCGGGAGGCTCCTACAATGAGCAGTTCTTC.